The T cell receptor beta chain under discussion was sequenced for a study of cytomegalovirus exposure and HLA in healthy donors. The study, taken as a whole, reports: While the bulk of TCR sequences proved rare, some public TCRs turned up in many donors.

The CDR3 contains 12 residues. Per germline, CDR1 MNHNS and CDR2 SASEGT. The junction had 2 bases not matched to a gene; V was cut back by 3 bases and J by 10 bases. As concerns this clone: Its antigen is unknown.

Using immunoSEQ multiplex PCR, the repertoire was profiled, and TCRdb retains in-frame clones only, with some absent. The sample holds approximately 150,000 clones, 84% seen once. The chain links TRBV6-1 to TRBJ1-1; 10 bases line up with TRBD1. This receptor was identified in a man aged 25-40 years in good health and CMV-seropositive. Sequences were obtained from PBMCs. The CDR3 DNA is TGTGCCAGCAGTGATTGGGACAGGGGAGCTTTCTTT. This gives the protein CASSDWDRGAFF.